Sequencing of this TCR beta chain was carried out in a study of identical twins. This clonotype was found a few times. Its antigen remains unidentified. Each CDR3 protein is one row after TCRdb ran MiXCR on the 5' RACE reads. The repertoire has 350,000 or so distinct CDR3 sequences, approximately 13% of them found once; the top ten carry 7.2%. Trimming removed 3 bases from V and 6 bases from J; junction bases left unmatched: 12. The germline gives CDR1 SGHDT, CDR2 YYEEEE. The CDR3 is made up of 17 amino acids. Study-wide points: Where beta out-of-frame sequences were concerned, excess twin sharing was weaker.

These records were also assigned to another study, of yellow fever vaccine responses in identical twins.

This sequence originates from a woman under 30 in good health. The sequenced sample was CD8+ T cells sorted from blood. This sequence joins TRBV5-6 and TRBJ2-1; 10 bases are a match to TRBD2. The CDR3 sequence: CASSSPGLAIKGNEQFF. CDR3 DNA: TGTGCCAGCAGCTCGCCGGGACTAGCGATCAAGGGCAATGAGCAGTTCTTC.